This entry features one TCR beta chain sequence. The antigen remains undetermined. This record belongs to a study of T cells in Graves' hyperthyroidism and ophthalmopathy. Newly diagnosed hyperthyroidism patients aged 18 to 65 years had disease lasting under 2 months. Together with thyroid ultrasound, orbital computed tomography, serum thyroxine and TRAb, clinical symptoms were used for diagnoses. Broader study findings: Patients with ophthalmopathy were separated from those with stable hyperthyroidism by a 13 V-J model.

The source material, RNA transcripts, was used to amplify TCR beta CDR3 regions. First-round RT-PCR targeting the TCR CDR3 was performed with the HTBI primer set. TCRdb passed the multiplex PCR reads through MiXCR, listing each CDR3 protein once. The sample gives roughly 330,000 distinct CDR3 sequences, around 17% of which show up once; around 35% is in the top ten. V lost 4 bases, J lost 5 bases, and 5 bases stayed unmatched. Germline V lookup: CDR1 SGDLS, CDR2 YYNGEE. The CDR3 totals 14 residues. The receptor comes from a man aged 30-40 years with Graves' hyperthyroidism. Sequenced: blood. The V call is TRBV9, the J call TRBJ2-7, with 11 bases fitting TRBD2. CDR3 region: CASSLQLAGDEQYF. For the CDR3, the DNA is TGTGCCAGCAGCTTGCAACTAGCGGGAGACGAGCAGTACTTC.